This T cell receptor beta chain was sequenced during a study of blood T cell repertoires in COVID-19. The method was immunoSEQ multiplex PCR; TCRdb's version includes in-frame clones alone and lacks a portion of them. The sample holds approximately 240,000 clones, around 80% seen once. This receptor was taken from an elderly woman with active or convalescent COVID-19. The sequenced material came from peripheral blood.

CDR3 in amino acids: CASSLSVRGELFF. CDR3 sequence (DNA): TGTGCCAGCAGCTTAAGCGTGCGCGGGGAGCTGTTTTTT. This rearrangement joins TRBV7-3 to TRBJ2-2, with D unresolved. V was trimmed by 1 base and J by 7 bases, leaving 7 bases between them. CDR1 is SGHTA, CDR2 FQGTGA, per germline. This CDR3 spans 13 amino acids.